What follows is one T cell receptor beta chain and its context. Its antigen remains undetermined. It has no much larger one-base neighbor in the sample; base qualities were not kept. After removal of 0 bases from V and 4 bases from J, the junction retains 6 bases not matched to a gene. The germline V gene (reference sequence) yields MNHEY for CDR1 and SMNVEV for CDR2. From cysteine to phenylalanine, the CDR3 is 16 amino acids long. Only CDR3 DNA is held: 48 bases, read in frame from base 1. This sample is part of a study of sequential checkpoint blockade in melanoma (dated by TCRdb to the late 2010s). Concerning the study at large: In a 1:1 randomization, patients received either first-line nivolumab then ipilimumab (arm A) or ipilimumab then nivolumab (arm B). Maintenance nivolumab came after both trial sequences.

Sample treatment or condition, as interpreted from the label and publication: randomized to nivolumab then ipilimumab (arm A) or the reverse (arm B). No trial patient had received prior DNA-damaging chemotherapy. Thawed PBMCs were sorted on a FACS Aria II flow cytometer to isolate live CD3+CD8+ cells negative for CD19 and CD56. CheckMate 064, a randomized, open-label phase II trial of sequential checkpoint blockade, was the source of the samples, all of which came from patients with melanoma. Peripheral blood mononuclear cells were obtained through leukapheresis, purified using Ficoll-Paque, and frozen in human serum containing approximately 9.5% DMSO. Immediately after sorting, the purity of the sorted blood CD3+CD8+ cells was confirmed to be >95%, and DNA was then extracted. TCRbeta CDR3 regions were immunosequenced from genomic DNA with the immunoSEQ Assay. Genomic DNA was amplified by bias-controlled multiplex PCR before high-throughput sequencing. As for the original processing: To quantify the absolute abundance of each unique TCRbeta CDR3 region, the sequences were collapsed and filtered. Clonality was defined as 1 minus Pielou's evenness and was calculated using productive rearrangements only. A previously published method was used to identify clones whose frequencies were significantly greater in on-treatment samples than in baseline samples. The table comes from immuneACCESS by way of TCRdb, which keeps in-frame sequences with V and J called. Part of the clones is missing from these tables; in studies checked, under half for an unresolved V gene and the rest for unknown reasons. V and J calls and clone size are those listed in that table; D and trimming were worked out from the DNA. The sample table records roughly 30,000 clones; nearly 85% of these occur just once. Of the sample, roughly a sixth is held by the ten largest clones.

Study-wide conclusions, independent of this receptor: Larger, independent patient cohorts are needed to validate the response-prediction model that combines TCR metrics and mutation burden.

Here the chain combines TRBV27 and TRBJ2-5; TRBD2 fits 9 bases in the junction. The source of this sequence is a human donor with melanoma. The material sequenced was CD8+ T cells sorted from blood (inferred from file names), taken from a patient given nivolumab and ipilimumab in sequence. The CDR3 protein sequence reads: CASSLSRARGGETQYF. The nucleotide sequence is TGTGCCAGCAGTTTATCCCGGGCGCGGGGGGGAGAGACCCAGTACTTC.